The next 30 T cell receptor beta chains were all read from a single sample in a study of CD8 T cells in Susac syndrome. The authors reverse transcribed 0.5 to 1 ug RNA with random hexamers. TCRdb used MiXCR to reprocess the immunoSEQ multiplex PCR reads, holding one entry per CDR3 protein. The sample has about 130,000 distinct CDR3 sequences; approximately 95% are singletons. Sequences were obtained from CD8+ T cells from PBMCs. The receptors originated from a human donor with Susac syndrome.

This clonotype was counted once. The CDR3 sequence: CASSSPKGASEKLFF. The CDR3 DNA reads TGTGCCAGCAGCTCGCCGAAGGGGGCCAGTGAAAAACTGTTTTTT. The J gene is TRBJ1-4, the V gene TRBV7-9, with 7 bases lining up with TRBD1. Germline CDR1 SEHNR, CDR2 FQNEAQ (reference sequence). The CDR3 length is 15 residues. V shed 4 bases, J shed 7 bases, and the junction held 9 bases outside the gene matches.

CDR3 bases: TGTGCCAGCAGCGTAGGAGGGAACCAAGAGACCCAGTACTTC. As protein: CASSVGGNQETQYF. The chain links TRBV9 to TRBJ2-5, with D possibly being TRBD2 (5 bases). The CDR3 covers 14 residues. Germline V gene sequence: CDR1 SGDLS, CDR2 YYNGEE. Trimming shortened V by 0 bases and J by 0 bases, and 6 bases separated the two germline ends.

This chain uses TRBV6-7 with TRBJ2-7; 13 bases match TRBD2. TRBV6-7 is reported as an ORF; its role is uncertain. V was pared by 6 bases and J by 0 bases, with 11 bases of the junction left unmatched. The CDR3 extends over 18 amino acids. As DNA, the CDR3 is TGTGCCAGCAGCCCACCGGGACTAGCGGGGCGGAGCTCCTACGAGCAGTACTTC. It yields the protein CASSPPGLAGRSSYEQYF.

The gene calls are TRBV11-2 and TRBJ2-1; D call uncertain. CDR3 length equals 14 residues. V dropped 2 bases and J dropped 5 bases, with 10 bases sitting between them. Germline CDR1 reads SGHAT; CDR2 reads FQNNGV. The CDR3 DNA reads as TGTGCCAGCAGCTTACTGGACCCGAACAATGAGCAGTTCTTC. It yields the protein CASSLLDPNNEQFF.

V and J are TRBV27 and TRBJ1-2; D is perhaps TRBD1 (5 bases). Trimming removed 8 bases at V and 5 bases at J, with 15 bases between. Germline CDR1 reads MNHEY; CDR2 reads SMNVEV (reference sequence). This CDR3 has 13 residues. The CDR3 reads CASGMRGKYGYTF. CDR3 nucleotides: TGTGCCAGCGGTATGAGGGGTAAATATGGCTACACCTTC.

The chain joins TRBV10-3 to TRBJ2-1; 11 bases align to TRBD2. The CDR3 has 14 residues. The germline V gene has CDR1 ENHRY and CDR2 SYGVKD. V lost 6 bases to trimming and J lost 8 bases; unmatched junction nucleotides: 6. The CDR3 is CAIRVAGGPYEQFF. The CDR3 coding sequence is TGTGCCATCAGGGTAGCGGGAGGGCCCTATGAGCAGTTCTTC.

V and J are TRBV5-1 and TRBJ2-1, with 7 bases aligning to TRBD1. The CDR3 consists of 16 residues. Germline trimming cut 0 bases from V and 9 bases from J; bases unmatched to any gene: 12. CDR1 is SGHRS, CDR2 YFSETQ, per germline. The chain's CDR3 is CASSLEGAPLESEQFF. DNA for the CDR3: TGCGCCAGCAGCTTGGAGGGGGCCCCCCTGGAAAGTGAGCAGTTCTTC.

V is TRBV9 and J is TRBJ1-1; the match to TRBD1 covers 8 bases. Trimming at V came to 4 bases and at J to 6 bases, leaving 8 bases not matched to a gene. The germline V gene encodes CDR1 SGDLS and CDR2 YYNGEE. The CDR3 totals 14 residues. CDR3 sequence reads: CASSKSGGAAEAFF. The CDR3 nucleotides read TGTGCCAGCAGCAAGTCAGGGGGCGCGGCTGAAGCTTTCTTT.

The chain recombines TRBV27 with TRBJ2-3; the D gene is possibly TRBD2 (6 bases). V was pared by 8 bases and J by 1 base, with 10 bases between. The CDR3 runs 13 residues. Looked up from germline, CDR1 is MNHEY and CDR2 is SMNVEV (reference sequence). In DNA form, the CDR3 reads TGTGCCAGCGGAGGGCCTGGCACAGATACGCAGTATTTT. This codes for CASGGPGTDTQYF.

V and J are TRBV4-1 and TRBJ1-1; D is undetermined. There are 13 residues in the CDR3. V dropped 1 base and J dropped 1 base, with 4 bases sitting between them. The germline V gene has CDR1 MGHRA and CDR2 YSYEKL. CDR3: CASSQGRNTEAFF. CDR3 nucleotide sequence: TGCGCCAGCAGCCAAGGGAGGAACACTGAAGCTTTCTTT.

This rearrangement joins TRBV3-1 to TRBJ2-7, with 10 bases that match TRBD2. J was trimmed by 2 bases and V by 7 bases; bases with no gene match: 5. The CDR3 has 14 amino acids. CDR1 is LGHDT and CDR2 is YNNKEL in the germline V gene (reference sequence). The CDR3 sequence: CASNPSGRAYEQYF. The CDR3 coding sequence is TGTGCCAGCAACCCTAGCGGGAGAGCCTACGAGCAGTACTTC.

V gene TRBV30 combines with J gene TRBJ1-5; 8 nucleotides match TRBD1. The V gene's germline CDR1 is GTSNPN and CDR2 SVGIG (reference sequence). The V gene end was trimmed by 5 bases and the J gene end by 2 bases; junction bases not matched to a gene: 5. This CDR3 region has 14 residues. CDR3 sequence (DNA): TGTGCCTGGTCCGGGACAGGAGGCAATCAGCCCCAGCATTTT. This codes for CAWSGTGGNQPQHF.

This clonotype is a singleton in its sample. The chain couples TRBV6-6 to TRBJ2-1; TRBD2 agrees at 10 bases. Germline V gene data show CDR1 as MNHNY and CDR2 as SVGAGI (reference sequence). V shed 5 bases, J shed 2 bases, and the junction held 3 bases outside the gene matches. The CDR3 extends over 15 amino acids. CDR3 sequence reads: CASSRGLATYNEQFF. The CDR3 DNA is TGTGCCAGCAGTCGGGGACTAGCGACCTACAATGAGCAGTTCTTC.

The chain carries TRBV24-1 and TRBJ1-5, with D perhaps matching TRBD1 (5 bases). Trimming stripped 2 bases from V and 6 bases from J, with 10 bases between. CDR1 is KGHDR, CDR2 SFDVKD, per germline. CDR3 length: 14 amino acids. CDR3 loop: CATSDSGSGQPQHF. The CDR3 region has the DNA TGTGCCACCAGTGATTCAGGGTCAGGTCAGCCCCAGCATTTT.

The chain uses TRBV19 and TRBJ1-5; D is unclear. Germline-derived CDR1 and CDR2 are LNHDA and SQIVND (reference sequence). The CDR3 has 12 residues. Between the trimmed V and J ends, which lost 5 bases and 1 base, there was a span of 3 bases. The CDR3: CASSWSNQPQHF. In DNA, the CDR3 is TGTGCCAGTAGTTGGAGCAATCAGCCCCAGCATTTT.

The chain has TRBV5-4 and TRBJ2-7; D call uncertain. Germline values: CDR1 SGHNT, CDR2 YYREEE (reference sequence). The CDR3 has 13 amino acids. V dropped 6 bases and J dropped 3 bases, with 13 bases sitting between them. Here the CDR3 reads CASKVSVFYEQYF. CDR3 nucleotides: TGTGCCAGCAAAGTCTCGGTTTTCTACGAGCAGTACTTC.

CDR3 DNA: TGTGCCAGCAGTCGGGACAGAGTTTCCTACGAGCAGTACTTC. Translation gives CASSRDRVSYEQYF. The chain employs TRBV28 and TRBJ2-7; 7 bases align to TRBD1. CDR1 and CDR2 (germline): MDHEN, SYDVKM. The CDR3 is 14 amino acids. The V and J ends lost 5 bases and 1 base, in that order; junction bases with no gene match: 5.

V and J are TRBV20-1 and TRBJ2-3, with D hard to call. The CDR3 totals 14 residues. CDR1 and CDR2 from the germline V gene are DFQATT and SNEGSKA (reference sequence). Trimming cost V 0 bases and J 6 bases, with 13 bases left between them. CDR3 residues: CSARDRGPWDTQYF. CDR3 nucleotide sequence: TGCAGTGCTAGAGATAGAGGCCCGTGGGATACGCAGTATTTT.

The genes are TRBV20-1 and TRBJ2-5; D is perhaps TRBD2 (7 bases). Trimming shortened V by 3 bases and J by 8 bases, and 22 bases separated the two germline ends. CDR1 and CDR2 from the germline V gene are DFQATT and SNEGSKA (reference sequence). The CDR3 is made up of 15 amino acids. The CDR3 region has the DNA TGCAGTGCTAGCCCTAAGGGGGGGGCGAGGGGCACCCAGTACTTC. Residues: CSASPKGGARGTQYF.

The chain is built from TRBV15 and TRBJ1-2; 9 bases fit TRBD1. CDR1 is LNHNV and CDR2 is YYDKDF in the germline V gene (reference sequence). The V gene end was trimmed by 6 bases and the J gene end by 2 bases; junction bases not matched to a gene: 10. CDR3 length equals 16 residues. The CDR3 reads CATRSGGQGTNYGYTF. CDR3 in DNA: TGTGCCACCAGGAGTGGGGGACAGGGAACGAACTATGGCTACACCTTC.

This chain connects TRBV7-9 to TRBJ2-5, with unresolved D. V lost 3 bases and J 3 bases, leaving 8 bases between the germline ends. The CDR3 runs to 13 residues. Germline loops: CDR1 SEHNR, CDR2 FQNEAQ (reference sequence). The CDR3 coding sequence is TGTGCCAGCAGCTTCCCTCCGAAAGAGACCCAGTACTTC. This gives the protein CASSFPPKETQYF. The full variable domain, completed using reference TRBV7-9 and TRBJ2-5, is DTGVSQNPRHKITKRGQNVTFRCDPISEHNRLYWYRQTLGQGPEFLTYFQNEAQLEKSRLLSDRFSAERPKGSFSTLEIQRTEQGDSAMYLCASSFPPKETQYFGPGTRLLVL.

The chain has TRBV14 and TRBJ2-3; D call uncertain. The CDR3 spans 16 residues. Looked up from germline, CDR1 is SGHDN and CDR2 is FVKESK. V lost 0 bases to trimming and J lost 2 bases, with 12 bases between them. CDR3: CASSQDWKGPTDTQYF. CDR3 sequence (DNA): TGTGCCAGCAGCCAAGATTGGAAGGGCCCCACAGATACGCAGTATTTT. The whole variable domain, remainder taken from reference TRBV14 and TRBJ2-3, is EAGVTQFPSHSVIEKGQTVTLRCDPISGHDNLYWYRRVMGKEIKFLLHFVKESKQDESGMPNNRFLAERTGGTYSTLKVQPAELEDSGVYFCASSQDWKGPTDTQYFGPGTRLTVL.

This chain joins TRBV7-9 and TRBJ2-5, with TRBD1 matching 9 bases. CDR3 size: 18 residues. Germline V gives CDR1 SEHNR, CDR2 FQNEAQ (reference sequence). J was trimmed by 5 bases and V by 6 bases; bases with no gene match: 19. In DNA, the CDR3 is TGTGCCAGCAGACAGATCCCCGGGACAGGGCCCTATTATGAGACCCAGTACTTC. Translating gives CASRQIPGTGPYYETQYF.

V gene TRBV4-1 combines with J gene TRBJ1-5, with TRBD1 as a possible D gene (5 bases). In germline, CDR1 is MGHRA, CDR2 YSYEKL. V dropped 5 bases and J dropped 3 bases, with 8 bases sitting between them. There are 13 residues in the CDR3. The chain's CDR3 is CASSWGINQPQHF. The CDR3 DNA follows: TGCGCCAGCAGCTGGGGCATCAATCAGCCCCAGCATTTT.

The DNA of the CDR3 is TGTGCCAGCAGCCCGCGGACAGGGCTGAATCAGCCCCAGCATTTT. It translates to CASSPRTGLNQPQHF. The gene calls are TRBV3-1 and TRBJ1-5; TRBD1 agrees at 8 bases. The CDR3 has 15 residues. The trim removed 4 bases at V and 4 bases at J, leaving 6 bases unmatched. The germline V gene encodes CDR1 LGHDT and CDR2 YNNKEL (reference sequence).

The CDR3 coding sequence is TGTGCCAGCAGTAAAACAGGGGGTACTGAAGCTTTCTTT. This gives the protein CASSKTGGTEAFF. The genes are TRBV6-5 and TRBJ1-1; TRBD1 matches 8 bases. With 5 bases clipped from V and 5 bases from J, the junction kept 4 bases outside the gene matches. Looked up from germline, CDR1 is MNHEY and CDR2 is SVGAGI. The CDR3 covers 13 residues.

V gene TRBV7-9 combines with J gene TRBJ2-2; D remains ambiguous. CDR1 and CDR2 (germline): SEHNR, FQNEAQ (reference sequence). The CDR3 runs 8 residues. The CDR3 here is CSAGELFF. The CDR3, as DNA: TGTTCCGCCGGGGAGCTGTTTTTT.

The chain uses TRBV25-1 and TRBJ2-5, with D perhaps being TRBD1 or TRBD2 (6 bases each). With 3 bases removed from V and 4 bases from J, the gap between germline ends came to 12 bases. The CDR3 consists of 14 residues. CDR1 and CDR2 from the germline V gene are MGHDK and SYGVNS. The CDR3 sequence is CASSEGAGRETQYF. Here the CDR3 DNA reads TGTGCCAGCAGTGAGGGGGCGGGAAGAGAGACCCAGTACTTC.

The chain couples TRBV5-1 to TRBJ1-2; possible D gene TRBD1, 5 bases. The CDR3 is 13 residues long. Germline lookup yields CDR1 SGHRS and CDR2 YFSETQ. V lost 0 bases to trimming and J lost 6 bases, with 9 bases between them. The CDR3 nucleotides are TGCGCCAGCAGCTTGGGCAGGGAAAATGGCTACACCTTC. This sequence encodes CASSLGRENGYTF.

The V call is TRBV27, the J call TRBJ1-2; D possibly corresponds to TRBD1 (5 bases). The CDR3 runs to 12 residues. V was shortened by 9 bases and J by 8 bases, with 16 bases between the two germline ends. Germline-derived CDR1 and CDR2 are MNHEY and SMNVEV (reference sequence). For the CDR3, the DNA is TGTGCCAGTACCTCAACAGGTGGGGGCTACACCTTC. Translated, it gives CASTSTGGGYTF.